These 19 T cell receptor beta chains were sequenced from one sample in a study of T cells in Graves' hyperthyroidism and ophthalmopathy. RNA transcripts gave rise to amplified TCR beta CDR3 regions. With the HTBI primer set, the TCR CDR3 went through a first round of RT-PCR. TCRdb re-derived calls from the multiplex PCR reads in MiXCR, one entry per CDR3 protein. The sample carries hundreds of thousands of distinct CDR3 sequences, roughly 15% recorded once. Sequenced material: blood. These receptors all stem from a woman aged 40 to 49 with Graves' ophthalmopathy.

This clonotype appeared many times. The chain recombines TRBV20-1 with TRBJ2-2, with TRBD2 matching 8 bases. V shed 7 bases and J 7 bases; nucleotides not matched to a gene: 14. CDR3 size: 15 residues. CDR1 and CDR2 (germline): DFQATT, SNEGSKA (reference sequence). CDR3 amino acids: CSVRVTSGSLGELFF. In nucleotides, the CDR3 is TGCAGTGTCAGAGTCACAAGCGGGAGCCTCGGGGAGCTGTTTTTT.

This clonotype was counted many times. The V gene is TRBV6-2 or TRBV6-3, the J gene TRBJ1-3; D unresolved. CDR1 is MNHEY and CDR2 is SVGEGT in the germline V gene. The V end lost 2 bases, the J end lost 0 bases, and 11 bases lay between the germline ends. The CDR3 runs to 16 residues. The DNA for the CDR3 is TGTGCCAGCAGTTACGCCGACGGTGCCTCTGGAAACACCATATATTTT. Protein product: CASSYADGASGNTIYF.

The rearrangement joins TRBV6-1 to TRBJ1-6; 9 nucleotides line up with TRBD1. This CDR3 spans 17 amino acids. In germline, CDR1 is MNHNS, CDR2 SASEGT. V trimming: 5 bases; J trimming: 6 bases; junction bases outside the gene matches: 11. CDR3 DNA: TGTGCCAGCAGTAAGTTCTCCGGGACAGGGTTTAATTCACCCCTCCACTTT. As protein: CASSKFSGTGFNSPLHF.

This clonotype has at least ten counts. The V call is TRBV11-2, the J call TRBJ2-7; 14 bases match TRBD2. Germline lookup yields CDR1 SGHAT and CDR2 FQNNGV. V was clipped by 2 bases and J by 7 bases; unmatched bases: 10. The CDR3 is 17 residues long. The CDR3 region is CASSLFGLAGGPGEQYF. CDR3 coding DNA: TGTGCCAGCAGCTTATTCGGACTAGCGGGAGGCCCTGGAGAGCAGTACTTC.

V gene TRBV6-5 combines with J gene TRBJ2-5; a weak D match, TRBD1 (6 bases). This CDR3 contains 15 residues. Trimming left V 0 bases short and J 5 bases short, with 13 bases between. From germline, CDR1 is MNHEY and CDR2 SVGAGI. CDR3 residues: CASSYSGQRAETQYF. The CDR3, as DNA: TGTGCCAGCAGTTACTCCGGACAGCGTGCGGAGACCCAGTACTTC.

There are many counts of this clonotype. J is TRBJ1-2 and V is TRBV6-5; D is ambiguous. V gave up 2 bases and J gave up 0 bases, with 10 bases separating them. The CDR3 has 15 amino acids. Germline CDR1 MNHEY, CDR2 SVGAGI. The CDR3 DNA is TGTGCCAGCAGTTACAGCCGGTCCTCTAACTATGGCTACACCTTC. It codes for CASSYSRSSNYGYTF.

This clonotype was seen a few times. V is TRBV11-2 and J is TRBJ2-2; D might be TRBD2 (5 bases). V lost 4 bases and J 2 bases, leaving 17 bases between the germline ends. This CDR3 has 17 residues. Germline V gene lookup returns CDR1 SGHAT and CDR2 FQNNGV. The CDR3 loop is CASSSGIGGPNTGELFF. The CDR3 DNA reads TGTGCCAGCAGCTCTGGGATCGGCGGGCCAAACACCGGGGAGCTGTTTTTT.

In its sample, this clonotype was seen many times. The chain couples TRBV5-8 to TRBJ1-5, with D unclear. Germline CDR1 is SGHTS and CDR2 is YDEGEE. The V end lost 0 bases, the J end lost 2 bases, and 6 bases lay between the germline ends. The CDR3 has 14 amino acids. The CDR3 bases are TGTGCCAGCAGCTTGGATTACCGCAATCAGCCCCAGCATTTT. It is translated as CASSLDYRNQPQHF.

This clonotype was observed at least ten times. The chain recombines TRBV19 with TRBJ2-2, with a possible D match to TRBD1 (6 bases). CDR3 length: 15 amino acids. The V end lost 7 bases, the J end lost 4 bases, and 16 bases lay between the germline ends. Germline CDR1 is LNHDA and CDR2 is SQIVND (reference sequence). Written as DNA, the CDR3 is TGTGCCAGTAAGGAGAGTACAGGGATCACCGGGGAGCTGTTTTTT. It yields the protein CASKESTGITGELFF.

This clonotype was counted at least ten times. The V call is TRBV5-1, the J call TRBJ1-1, with a tentative D call TRBD1 (6 bases). V was cut by 0 bases and J by 5 bases, with 11 bases left in between. The CDR3 extends over 14 amino acids. CDR1 is SGHRS, CDR2 YFSETQ, per germline. CDR3 DNA sequence: TGCGCCAGCAGCTTGGTGCCGGGACAAACTGAAGCTTTCTTT. Protein: CASSLVPGQTEAFF.

Comments on this clonotype: At one end the junction does not follow the germline gene, possibly because of a read error. This rearrangement joins TRBV19 to TRBJ1-2; 8 positions agree with TRBD1. CDR3 length: 14 amino acids. Germline V gene sequence: CDR1 LNHDA, CDR2 SQIVND (reference sequence). The CDR3 region has the DNA TGTGCCAGTAGTACTATGACAGGGGACTATGGCCACACCTTC. Translated, it gives CASSTMTGDYGHTF.

The chain is built from TRBV28 and TRBJ1-1; possibly TRBD1 for D (6 bases). Germline lookup yields CDR1 MDHEN and CDR2 SYDVKM. V gave up 5 bases and J gave up 6 bases, with 19 bases separating them. The CDR3 loop spans 15 amino acids. The CDR3 coding sequence is TGTGCCAGCAGTCCCGGGGGGCTGAGCGTCCCTGAAGCTTTCTTT. Translated, it gives CASSPGGLSVPEAFF.

This clonotype was seen a handful of times. The V and J genes are TRBV2 and TRBJ1-6, with D hard to call. From germline, CDR1 is SNHLY and CDR2 FYNNEI. CDR3 length: 13 amino acids. V was pared by 8 bases and J by 9 bases, with 14 bases between. The CDR3 spells CASRDIGLSPLHF. The CDR3 coding sequence is TGTGCCAGCCGCGACATCGGGCTTTCACCCCTCCACTTT.

This clonotype occurred many times. The chain couples TRBV20-1 to TRBJ2-7, with TRBD2 matching 7 bases. Germline CDR1 is DFQATT and CDR2 is SNEGSKA (reference sequence). The CDR3 runs 10 residues. V gave up 7 bases and J gave up 6 bases; unmatched junction bases: 3. CDR3 nucleotide sequence: TGCAGTGTGTGGGGGGGCGAGCAGTACTTC. Protein: CSVWGGEQYF.

This clonotype was seen only a few times. V is TRBV19 and J is TRBJ1-5, with D unclear. The V gene's germline CDR1 is LNHDA and CDR2 SQIVND (reference sequence). The CDR3 is made up of 16 amino acids. V was trimmed by 5 bases and J by 5 bases, leaving 19 bases between them. The CDR3 is CASSGSISPEHQPQHF. The CDR3 DNA follows: TGTGCCAGTAGTGGTTCTATCTCCCCGGAGCATCAGCCCCAGCATTTT.

This clonotype was observed many times. The chain uses TRBV6-1 and TRBJ1-1; a possible D gene is TRBD1 (5 bases). Germline CDR1 is MNHNS and CDR2 is SASEGT. The CDR3 consists of 15 residues. V dropped 5 bases and J dropped 4 bases, with 17 bases sitting between them. The CDR3 sequence is CASSKLRERGTEAFF. CDR3 DNA sequence: TGTGCCAGCAGTAAACTCAGGGAAAGGGGCACTGAAGCTTTCTTT.

This clonotype was picked up many times. The rearrangement uses TRBV28 and TRBJ1-1; TRBD1 agrees at 7 bases. V lost 5 bases to trimming and J lost 0 bases; unmatched junction nucleotides: 6. The germline V gene has CDR1 MDHEN and CDR2 SYDVKM. The CDR3 covers 15 residues. Here the CDR3 DNA reads TGTGCCAGCAGTCCCCACAGGGGTTTGAACACTGAAGCTTTCTTT. Its translation is CASSPHRGLNTEAFF.

This clonotype has ten or more counts. The chain combines TRBV14 with TRBJ2-7; no firm D call. CDR1 is SGHDN, CDR2 FVKESK, per germline. Trimming removed 4 bases from V and 2 bases from J, with 9 bases in between. This CDR3 comprises 13 residues. As DNA, the CDR3 is TGTGCCAGCAGCCGGAGTTTAACCTACGAGCAGTACTTC. As protein: CASSRSLTYEQYF.

The chain uses TRBV19 and TRBJ2-7; D tentatively fits TRBD1 or TRBD2 (5 bases each). This CDR3 is built from 15 residues. Germline CDR1 is LNHDA and CDR2 is SQIVND (reference sequence). V lost 4 bases to trimming and J lost 2 bases, with 15 bases between them. The CDR3 bases are TGTGCCAGTAGTAACCGGGACCCTCCCACCTACGAGCAGTACTTC. Translation: CASSNRDPPTYEQYF.